These T cell receptor beta chains were read from a single sample in a study of shared clonotypes between healthy human individuals. The repertoire was sequenced with immunoSEQ multiplex PCR; TCRdb's copy has only in-frame clones and lacks some. The sample shows about 2 million clones, about 95% of them seen only once. Sample: naive CD8+ T cells sorted from blood. The receptors come from a man between 18 and 35 years old in good health. CDR3s include the opening cysteine and the closing phenylalanine or tryptophan. A D gene is named only where the DNA matches it firmly. Only some rows state a clone size, as once, few, many or a class for expanded clones.

v_call	d_call	j_call	clone_size	cdr3_aa	cdr3_nt
TRBV7-7	TRBD1	TRBJ2-7	NA	CASSLGQGGYEQYF	TGTGCTAGCAGCTTAGGACAGGGGGGTTACGAGCAGTACTTC
TRBV6-5	TRBD1	TRBJ2-7	NA	CASRPGQGPGNEQYF	TGTGCCAGCAGACCTGGACAGGGGCCAGGAAACGAGCAGTACTTC
TRBV7-9	NA	TRBJ2-7	NA	CASSPPNYEQYF	TGTGCCAGCAGTCCACCTAACTACGAGCAGTACTTC
TRBV10-2	NA	TRBJ1-1	NA	CASGVEEAFF	TGCGCCAGCGGGGTGGAAGAAGCTTTCTTT
TRBV10-3	NA	TRBJ2-3	NA	CAISESLGETDTQYF	TGTGCCATCAGTGAGTCTCTCGGCGAGACAGATACGCAGTATTTT
TRBV5-1	TRBD2	TRBJ2-7	NA	CASSLLPGLAGKGSYEQYF	TGCGCCAGCAGCTTGTTACCGGGACTAGCGGGTAAGGGTTCCTACGAGCAGTACTTC
TRBV11-2	TRBD2	TRBJ2-7	NA	CASSLFLAGTEQYF	TGTGCCAGCAGCTTATTCCTAGCGGGCACGGAGCAGTACTTC
TRBV7-9	TRBD1	TRBJ1-6	NA	CASSLTGGTYNSPLHF	TGTGCCAGCAGCCTCACAGGGGGAACCTATAATTCACCCCTCCACTTT
TRBV6-5	NA	TRBJ2-2	once	CASSYDQSYTGELFF	TGTGCCAGCAGTTACGACCAGAGCTACACCGGGGAGCTGTTTTTT
TRBV6-5	TRBD1	TRBJ2-7	NA	CASSYTGTGVYEQYF	TGTGCCAGCAGTTACACTGGGACAGGAGTTTACGAGCAGTACTTC
TRBV7-8	NA	TRBJ2-2	NA	CASSLEYPANTGELFF	TGTGCCAGCAGCTTGGAGTACCCGGCGAACACCGGGGAGCTGTTTTTT
TRBV5-1	NA	TRBJ2-7	once	CASSLEEGFYEQYF	TGCGCCAGCAGCTTGGAGGAGGGGTTTTACGAGCAGTACTTC
TRBV9	TRBD1	TRBJ1-2	NA	CASSVEGQGEGYTF	TGTGCCAGCAGCGTAGAAGGGCAGGGGGAAGGCTACACCTTC
TRBV27	NA	TRBJ1-1	NA	CASSLVGPLNTEAFF	TGTGCCAGCAGTTTAGTTGGACCGCTGAACACTGAAGCTTTCTTT
TRBV5-6	NA	TRBJ2-7	NA	CASSPFTAYEQYF	TGTGCCAGCAGCCCTTTTACGGCCTACGAGCAGTACTTC
TRBV11-2	NA	TRBJ2-7	NA	CASSTGYEQYF	TGTGCCAGCAGCACAGGGTATGAGCAGTACTTC
TRBV6-5	NA	TRBJ2-7	NA	CASSYSTGQLAYEQYF	TGTGCCAGCAGTTACTCGACAGGACAGCTAGCCTACGAGCAGTACTTC
TRBV6-5	NA	TRBJ2-2	NA	CASSYSAGGELFF	TGTGCCAGCAGTTACTCAGCAGGCGGGGAGCTGTTTTTT
TRBV9	TRBD1	TRBJ2-7	NA	CASSQGQADYEQYF	TGTGCCAGCAGCCAAGGACAGGCGGACTACGAGCAGTACTTC
TRBV4-3	NA	TRBJ2-5	once	CASSQDRGLETQYF	TGCGCCAGCAGCCAAGATCGAGGGTTGGAGACCCAGTACTTC
TRBV7-9	NA	TRBJ1-2	NA	CASSPLGGTYGYTF	TGTGCCAGCAGCCCCCTTGGGGGTACCTATGGCTACACCTTC
TRBV11-3	NA	TRBJ2-5	NA	CASSQAGATRETQYF	TGTGCCAGCAGCCAGGCAGGGGCCACGCGGGAGACCCAGTACTTC
TRBV4-3	NA	TRBJ2-1	NA	CASSQDDNEQFF	TGCGCCAGCAGCCAAGACGACAATGAGCAGTTCTTC
TRBV10-2	NA	TRBJ1-3	NA	CASSPNLGNTIYF	TGCGCCAGCAGTCCGAATTTGGGAAACACCATATATTTT
TRBV5-4	TRBD1	TRBJ1-1	NA	CASSPEGAITEAFF	TGTGCCAGCAGCCCGGAGGGGGCTATCACTGAAGCTTTCTTT
TRBV27	NA	TRBJ2-7	NA	CASSLLHVQGNSMGQYF	TGTGCCAGCAGCCTACTCCACGTCCAGGGCAATAGTATGGGGCAGTACTTC
TRBV7-9	NA	TRBJ1-1	NA	CASSLGPGPEAFF	TGTGCCAGCAGCTTGGGTCCAGGACCTGAAGCTTTCTTT
TRBV5-1	NA	TRBJ2-7	once	CASSLAFGFEQYF	TGCGCCAGCAGCTTGGCTTTTGGGTTCGAGCAGTACTTC
TRBV6-1	TRBD1	TRBJ2-7	NA	CASSELDRSTYEQYF	TGTGCCAGCAGTGAATTGGACAGGTCCACCTACGAGCAGTACTTC
TRBV15	TRBD2	TRBJ2-1	NA	CATSRSPLAGDNEQFF	TGTGCCACCAGCAGATCACCACTAGCGGGAGACAATGAGCAGTTCTTC
TRBV5-4	NA	TRBJ1-2	NA	CASSLMVGGRNGYTF	TGTGCCAGCAGCCTGATGGTGGGGGGGAGGAATGGCTACACCTTC
TRBV27	NA	TRBJ2-1	NA	CASSPGTNSYNEQFF	TGTGCCAGCAGTCCCGGGACCAACTCCTACAATGAGCAGTTCTTC
TRBV7-2	NA	TRBJ2-1	NA	CASSLRGPDSYNEQFF	TGTGCCAGCAGCTTACGCGGGCCGGACTCCTACAATGAGCAGTTCTTC
TRBV4-1	NA	TRBJ1-1	NA	CASSQVLQVNTEAFF	TGCGCCAGCAGCCAAGTTCTGCAGGTGAACACTGAAGCTTTCTTT
TRBV28	TRBD1	TRBJ1-2	NA	CASRRGQDPLNYGYTF	TGTGCCAGCAGACGAGGACAGGACCCCTTAAACTATGGCTACACCTTC
TRBV19	NA	TRBJ1-2	NA	CASSSPYGYTF	TGTGCCAGTAGTTCCCCCTATGGCTACACCTTC
TRBV30	TRBD1	TRBJ1-5	once	CAWSNGQVNQPQHF	TGTGCCTGGAGTAACGGACAGGTCAATCAGCCCCAGCATTTT
TRBV11-2	NA	TRBJ2-1	NA	CASSLFPANEQFF	TGTGCCAGCAGCTTATTTCCGGCCAATGAGCAGTTCTTC